The 25 T cell receptor beta chains in this list originate from one sample, sequenced in a study of cytomegalovirus exposure and HLA in healthy donors. The study ran its PCR with 60 Vbeta and 13 Jbeta primers. The data were produced by immunoSEQ multiplex PCR, yet TCRdb's version contains in-frame clones alone and is incomplete. The sample consists of about 140,000 clones, over 60% of them appearing once. The sequenced sample consisted of PBMCs. The receptors were gathered from a male donor in good health and CMV-seronegative.

The chain recombines TRBV10-3 with TRBJ2-7, with 7 bases lining up with TRBD1. The J segment lost 3 bases and the V segment lost 4 bases, leaving 6 bases of the junction unmatched. CDR3 length: 14 amino acids. Per the germline V gene, CDR1 is ENHRY and CDR2 is SYGVKD. The CDR3 loop reads CAISGDRELYEQYF. CDR3 in DNA: TGTGCCATCAGTGGTGACAGGGAACTCTACGAGCAGTACTTC.

The V and J genes are TRBV7-9 and TRBJ2-5, with D tentatively TRBD1 (5 bases). CDR1 is SEHNR and CDR2 is FQNEAQ in the germline V gene (reference sequence). Between the trimmed V and J ends, which lost 5 bases and 3 bases, there was a span of 16 bases. This CDR3 contains 15 residues. CDR3 DNA: TGTGCCAGCAGCAGGGGAACCGGGCTCAAAGAGACCCAGTACTTC. Translating it yields CASSRGTGLKETQYF. The full variable domain, in which reference TRBV7-9 and TRBJ2-5 provide the parts outside the CDR3, is DTGVSQNPRHKITKRGQNVTFRCDPISEHNRLYWYRQTLGQGPEFLTYFQNEAQLEKSRLLSDRFSAERPKGSFSTLEIQRTEQGDSAMYLCASSRGTGLKETQYFGPGTRLLVL.

This chain uses TRBV5-1 with TRBJ2-3; 11 bases match TRBD2. Germline-derived CDR1 and CDR2 are SGHRS and YFSETQ. V shed 0 bases and J 4 bases; nucleotides not matched to a gene: 4. CDR3 length equals 16 residues. The CDR3: CASSLGLAGRPDTQYF. The CDR3 bases are TGCGCCAGCAGCTTGGGACTAGCGGGAAGGCCAGATACGCAGTATTTT.

The rearrangement uses TRBV2 and TRBJ1-2; D perhaps matches TRBD1 (5 bases). The CDR3 spans 15 residues. Germline V gene data show CDR1 as SNHLY and CDR2 as FYNNEI. V was pared by 5 bases and J by 1 base, with 14 bases between. The chain's CDR3 is CASSLDGGGNYGYTF. In nucleotides, the CDR3 is TGTGCCAGCAGTCTGGACGGGGGAGGTAACTATGGCTACACCTTC.

This sequence joins TRBV7-9 and TRBJ1-1; a possible D gene is TRBD1 (6 bases). Per germline, CDR1 SEHNR and CDR2 FQNEAQ (reference sequence). CDR3 length equals 13 residues. Trimming stripped 1 base from V and 3 bases from J, with 6 bases between. CDR3 loop: CASSLEGDTEAFF. CDR3 in DNA: TGTGCCAGCAGCTTAGAGGGGGACACTGAAGCTTTCTTT.

The rearrangement joins TRBV6-1 to TRBJ2-7; the match to TRBD1 covers 8 bases. V trimming: 2 bases; J trimming: 6 bases; junction bases outside the gene matches: 12. Looked up from germline, CDR1 is MNHNS and CDR2 is SASEGT. This CDR3 is 16 amino acids long. The CDR3 region is CASSESPAGGFSEQYF. The CDR3 DNA is TGTGCCAGCAGTGAAAGTCCGGCAGGGGGCTTTAGCGAGCAGTACTTC.

The count of this clone is one. The V and J genes are TRBV5-6 and TRBJ1-4, with 7 bases aligning to TRBD1. With V trimmed by 3 bases and J by 3 bases, 5 bases remained unmatched. Germline CDR1 and CDR2: SGHDT and YYEEEE. The CDR3 totals 15 residues. CDR3 in amino acids: CASSSRDRPNEKLFF. The DNA for the CDR3 is TGTGCCAGCAGCTCCCGGGACAGACCTAATGAAAAACTGTTTTTT.

This clone has only a few counts. The rearrangement uses TRBV5-4 and TRBJ2-3; TRBD2 matches at 12 bases. Unmatched junction bases numbered 8, after V lost 6 bases and J lost 0 bases. The CDR3 covers 17 residues. The V gene's germline CDR1 is SGHNT and CDR2 YYREEE (reference sequence). The CDR3 DNA follows: TGTGCCAGCACTGGGACTAGCGGGCCCTCTAGCACAGATACGCAGTATTTT. Amino acids: CASTGTSGPSSTDTQYF.

This clone appeared a single time. The V and J genes are TRBV5-1 and TRBJ2-7; 11 nucleotides agree with TRBD1. V was pared by 4 bases and J by 0 bases, with 3 bases of the junction left unmatched. This CDR3 region has 15 residues. Germline CDR1 SGHRS, CDR2 YFSETQ. The chain's CDR3 is CASSPGQGVSYEQYF. The CDR3 nucleotides are TGCGCCAGCAGCCCGGGACAGGGGGTCTCCTACGAGCAGTACTTC.

V usage is TRBV5-1 and J usage is TRBJ2-5, with TRBD1 matching over 7 bases. The assigned J gene may be wrong: the sequence end matches TRBJ2-7 better. This CDR3 comprises 14 residues. Per the germline V gene, CDR1 is SGHRS and CDR2 is YFSETQ. The CDR3 protein is CASSIRQGANEQYF. The CDR3 coding sequence is TGCGCCAGCAGCATTCGACAGGGCGCCAACGAGCAGTACTTC.

The CDR3 DNA reads as TGCGCCAGCAGCTTGAGAACGGGGTGGGAGACCCAGTACTTC. It codes for CASSLRTGWETQYF. The genes are TRBV5-1 and TRBJ2-5, with TRBD2 as a possible D gene (5 bases). Germline-derived CDR1 and CDR2 are SGHRS and YFSETQ. This CDR3 spans 14 amino acids. Between the trimmed V and J ends, which lost 1 base and 5 bases, there was a span of 12 bases.

This clone was observed a handful of times. The V and J genes are TRBV7-2 and TRBJ1-1; 9 bases are shared with TRBD1. Germline V gene lookup returns CDR1 SGHTA and CDR2 FQGNSA. Germline trimming cut 5 bases from V and 3 bases from J; bases unmatched to any gene: 4. CDR3 length: 14 amino acids. The CDR3 DNA sequence: TGTGCCAGCAGCACCGGGACAGGGTACACTGAAGCTTTCTTT. Amino acid sequence: CASSTGTGYTEAFF.

The rearrangement uses TRBV7-9 and TRBJ1-2; maybe TRBD1 (6 bases). Trimming pared 1 base from V and 2 bases from J, leaving 14 bases between. Germline-derived CDR1 and CDR2 are SEHNR and FQNEAQ (reference sequence). The CDR3 contains 16 residues. CDR3 residues: CASSLDGTRFNYGYTF. The CDR3 coding sequence is TGTGCCAGCAGCTTAGACGGGACACGTTTCAACTATGGCTACACCTTC.

This rearrangement joins TRBV11-2 to TRBJ1-4, with 7 bases lining up with TRBD1. This CDR3 is built from 15 residues. J lost 4 bases, V lost 4 bases, and 6 bases had no gene match. Germline V CDR1 and CDR2: SGHAT, FQNNGV. In DNA, the CDR3 is TGTGCCAGCAGCTCCGGACAGGACCTTAATGAAAAACTGTTTTTT. Its translation: CASSSGQDLNEKLFF.

The chain links TRBV4-2 to TRBJ1-2, with TRBD1 as a possible D gene (6 bases). The CDR3 length is 13 residues. Germline V gene sequence: CDR1 LGHNA, CDR2 YNFKEQ. Between the trimmed V and J ends, which lost 0 bases and 6 bases, there was a span of 8 bases. CDR3 in DNA: TGTGCCAGCAGCCAAGAAGGGGGGGATGGCTACACCTTC. This encodes CASSQEGGDGYTF.

V is TRBV18 and J is TRBJ2-2; TRBD1 might be the D (6 bases). Germline-derived CDR1 and CDR2 are KGHSH and LQKENI. This CDR3 is built from 16 residues. Trimming left V 4 bases short and J 4 bases short, with 16 bases between. DNA of the CDR3: TGTGCCAGCTCACTTGCTGGCGGCAGGGGCACCGGGGAGCTGTTTTTT. Translation gives CASSLAGGRGTGELFF.

The chain employs TRBV27 and TRBJ1-1, with TRBD1 matching over 7 bases. The CDR3 contains 12 residues. Germline V gene data show CDR1 as MNHEY and CDR2 as SMNVEV (reference sequence). The V segment lost 5 bases and the J segment 7 bases; nucleotides outside the gene matches: 4. The CDR3 DNA follows: TGTGCCAGCAGTCCCCAGGGGGGTGAAGCTTTCTTT. Encoded protein: CASSPQGGEAFF.

V gene TRBV7-3 combines with J gene TRBJ2-1, with D unclear. The CDR3 has 15 amino acids. The germline gives CDR1 SGHTA, CDR2 FQGTGA. Trimming removed 5 bases at V and 1 base at J, with 12 bases between. CDR3 amino acids: CASSPAPRSYNEQFF. DNA of the CDR3: TGTGCCAGCAGCCCCGCCCCCAGGTCCTACAATGAGCAGTTCTTC.

This clone appeared a few times. The rearrangement uses TRBV19 and TRBJ2-7; 7 nucleotides line up with TRBD2. J lost 0 bases, V lost 6 bases, and 11 bases had no gene match. Per the germline V gene, CDR1 is LNHDA and CDR2 is SQIVND (reference sequence). This CDR3 has 16 amino acids. The CDR3 sequence is CASSREEGKGSYEQYF. The CDR3 DNA follows: TGTGCCAGTAGCCGGGAGGAGGGTAAGGGCTCCTACGAGCAGTACTTC.

The chain has TRBV28 and TRBJ2-7; no firm D call. V was cut by 6 bases and J by 5 bases, with 8 bases left in between. CDR3 length equals 11 residues. CDR1 and CDR2 from the germline V gene are MDHEN and SYDVKM. DNA of the CDR3: TGTGCCAGCAGCTACTCGAACGAGCAGTACTTC. Translation: CASSYSNEQYF. Full variable domain (remainder filled in from reference TRBV28 and TRBJ2-7): DVKVTQSSRYLVKRTGEKVFLECVQDMDHENMFWYRQDPGLGLRLIYFSYDVKMKEKGDIPEGYSVSREKKERFSLILESASTNQTSMYLCASSYSNEQYFGPGTRLTVT.

The rearrangement links TRBV5-1 to TRBJ2-3; TRBD2 might be the D (6 bases). Trimming pared 4 bases from V and 0 bases from J, leaving 15 bases between. This CDR3 is built from 16 residues. Germline V gene sequence: CDR1 SGHRS, CDR2 YFSETQ. The CDR3: CASSRPDGGSTDTQYF. CDR3 in DNA: TGCGCCAGCAGCCGCCCGGATGGGGGGAGCACAGATACGCAGTATTTT.

The genes are TRBV5-4 and TRBJ2-3, with 7 nucleotides matching TRBD2. The CDR3 consists of 17 residues. Germline CDR1 is SGHNT and CDR2 is YYREEE (reference sequence). J lost 3 bases, V lost 4 bases, and 14 bases had no gene match. CDR3 sequence: CASSPYGGLAVTDTQYF. As DNA, the CDR3 is TGTGCCAGCAGCCCCTACGGCGGTCTAGCGGTAACAGATACGCAGTATTTT. The full variable domain, completed using reference TRBV5-4 and TRBJ2-3, is ETGVTQSPTHLIKTRGQQVTLRCSSQSGHNTVSWYQQALGQGPQFIFQYYREEENGRGNFPPRFSGLQFPNYSSELNVNALELDDSALYLCASSPYGGLAVTDTQYFGPGTRLTVL.

The V gene is TRBV27, the J gene TRBJ1-1; D might be TRBD1 (6 bases). The CDR3 has 15 amino acids. Per the germline V gene, CDR1 is MNHEY and CDR2 is SMNVEV (reference sequence). The V and J ends lost 6 bases and 1 base respectively, with 15 bases between them. The DNA for the CDR3 is TGTGCCAGCAGACCACGCCGGGACACGAACACTGAAGCTTTCTTT. Protein: CASRPRRDTNTEAFF.

Concerning this clone: Because it lacks the conserved phenylalanine or tryptophan at the end, this CDR3 is likely a read error. Because the CDR3's place on the DNA is in doubt, the DNA is left out and the CDR3 is given as listed by TCRdb. This chain connects TRBV11-3 to TRBJ2-7; TRBD1 reflects the table's D call only, with no check against the DNA. Germline values: CDR1 SGHNT, CDR2 YENEEA. With termini counted, the CDR3 has 10 amino acids. CDR3 loop: CASSFDRPQI.

This rearrangement joins TRBV9 to TRBJ1-4; a possible D gene is TRBD1 (6 bases). The CDR3 has 15 amino acids. The V end lost 2 bases, the J end lost 8 bases, and 16 bases lay between the germline ends. The germline V gene encodes CDR1 SGDLS and CDR2 YYNGEE. CDR3: CASSVEGGGREKLFF. The CDR3 bases are TGTGCCAGCAGCGTGGAGGGGGGGGGTCGAGAAAAACTGTTTTTT.